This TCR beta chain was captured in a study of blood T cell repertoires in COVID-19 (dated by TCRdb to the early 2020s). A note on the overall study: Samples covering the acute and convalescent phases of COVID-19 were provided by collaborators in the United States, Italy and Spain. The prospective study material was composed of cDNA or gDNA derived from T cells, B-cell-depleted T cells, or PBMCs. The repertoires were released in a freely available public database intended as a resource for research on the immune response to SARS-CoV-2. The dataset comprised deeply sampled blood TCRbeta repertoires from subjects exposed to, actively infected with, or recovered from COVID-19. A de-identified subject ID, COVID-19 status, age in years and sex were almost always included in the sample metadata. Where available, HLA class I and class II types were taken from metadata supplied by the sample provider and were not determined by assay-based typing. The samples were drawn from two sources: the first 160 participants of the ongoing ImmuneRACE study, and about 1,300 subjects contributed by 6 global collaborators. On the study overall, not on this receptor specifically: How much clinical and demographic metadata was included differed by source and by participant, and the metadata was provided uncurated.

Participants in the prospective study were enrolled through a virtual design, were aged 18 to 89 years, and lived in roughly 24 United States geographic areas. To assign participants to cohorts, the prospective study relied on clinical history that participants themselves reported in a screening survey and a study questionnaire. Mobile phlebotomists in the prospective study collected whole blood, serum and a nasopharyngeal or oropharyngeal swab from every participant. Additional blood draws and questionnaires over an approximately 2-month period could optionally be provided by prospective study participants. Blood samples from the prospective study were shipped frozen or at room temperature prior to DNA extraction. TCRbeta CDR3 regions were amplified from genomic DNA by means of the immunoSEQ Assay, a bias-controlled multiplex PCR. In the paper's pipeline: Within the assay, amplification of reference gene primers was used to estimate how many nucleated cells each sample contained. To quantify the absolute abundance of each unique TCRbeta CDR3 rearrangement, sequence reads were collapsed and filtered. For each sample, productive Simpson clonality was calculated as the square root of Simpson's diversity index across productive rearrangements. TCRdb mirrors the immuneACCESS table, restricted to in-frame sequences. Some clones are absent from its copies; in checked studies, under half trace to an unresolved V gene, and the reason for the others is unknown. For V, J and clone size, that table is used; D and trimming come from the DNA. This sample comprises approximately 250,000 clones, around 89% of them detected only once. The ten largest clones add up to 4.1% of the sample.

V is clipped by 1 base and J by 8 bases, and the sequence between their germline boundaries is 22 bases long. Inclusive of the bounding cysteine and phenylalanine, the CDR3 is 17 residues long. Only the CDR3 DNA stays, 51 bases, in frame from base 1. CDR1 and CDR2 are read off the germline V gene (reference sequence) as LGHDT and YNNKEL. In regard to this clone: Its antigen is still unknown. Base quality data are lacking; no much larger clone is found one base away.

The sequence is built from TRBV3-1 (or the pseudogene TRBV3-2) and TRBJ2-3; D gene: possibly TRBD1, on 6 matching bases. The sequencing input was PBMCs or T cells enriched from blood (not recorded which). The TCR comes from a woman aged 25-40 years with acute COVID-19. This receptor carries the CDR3 CASSQVGLGTLSSTQYF. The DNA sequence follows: TGTGCCAGCAGCCAAGTGGGTCTGGGGACACTGTCTAGTACGCAGTATTTT.